Below are 3 T cell receptor beta chains sequenced from a single sample in a study of T cell responses to AZD1222 COVID-19 vaccine. Repertoires were generated with immunoSEQ multiplex PCR, while TCRdb's copy carries only in-frame clones and drops some. The repertoire includes approximately 74,000 clones, roughly 82% of them detected once, and 2.9% sits in the top ten. The material sequenced was peripheral blood, taken on day 0 of AZD1222 vaccination. The receptors derive from an adult in good health.

This clone was recorded once. The CDR3 DNA sequence: TGTGCCATCCCAGACAAAGGCACGGGCTTGTATACGCAGTATTTT. This encodes CAIPDKGTGLYTQYF. V usage is TRBV7-9 and J usage is TRBJ2-3; D gene unclear. Germline V CDR1 and CDR2: SEHNR, FQNEAQ (reference sequence). The CDR3 has 15 residues. Trimming shortened V by 10 bases and J by 7 bases, and 24 bases separated the two germline ends.

The J gene is TRBJ2-5, the V gene TRBV18; 8 bases align to TRBD2. The germline CDR1 and CDR2 sequences are KGHSH and LQKENI. This CDR3 contains 15 residues. The junction had 6 bases not matched to a gene; V was cut back by 5 bases and J by 1 base. The CDR3 coding sequence is TGTGCCAGCTCAGCTTACGGGGGGGCCCAAGAGACCCAGTACTTC. Its protein product is CASSAYGGAQETQYF.

This clone was detected a few times. As DNA, the CDR3 is TGTGCCAGCAGCTTAGGACTAGCGGGAGGGCTGGATGAGCAGTTCTTC. Its translation: CASSLGLAGGLDEQFF. The gene calls are TRBV7-6 and TRBJ2-1, with 14 bases fitting TRBD2. The length of the CDR3 is 16 residues. Germline lookup yields CDR1 SGHVS and CDR2 FNYEAQ. The junction had 4 bases not matched to a gene; V was cut back by 1 base and J by 8 bases.